This T cell receptor (beta chain) was documented in a study of identical twins (dated by TCRdb to 2015 to 2016). About the full investigation: TCR alpha and beta repertoires from monozygotic twins, unrelated adults of various ages and cord blood were deep-sequenced to test whether fetal clonotypes persist. To rule out contamination, the twin experiments were replicated at different times with different library preparation protocols. The study at large found these results: Abundant cord blood beta clonotypes had fewer insertions, young adult naive repertoires showed a similar but weaker trend, and memory repertoires showed no such trend. Compared with coincidental sharing between unrelated individuals, an excess of low generation-probability sequences was observed among out-of-frame TCR alpha sequences shared between twins. Invariant T cells such as MAIT and iNKT could partly confound zero-insertion analyses, though diverse VJ usage argued against this for most clonotypes. A weaker excess of twin sharing was found in beta out-of-frame sequences because the signal-to-noise ratio was lowered by fewer shared sequences. Because the same donors could not be followed over many years, the conclusions relied on cross-sectional statistical analysis. In monozygotic twins, out-of-frame TCR alpha sharing was systematically underestimated by recombination models, although the models agreed with sharing between unrelated individuals.

On this clonotype: Its antigen remains unidentified. Within one base of it there is no much larger clone, and no base qualities were kept.

Library preparation used 5' RACE. Sequencer: Illumina HiSeq 2000. A universal primer binding site was added through template switching, and the final cDNA carried a unique molecular identifier so that TCR cDNA molecules could be counted accurately. First-strand cDNA for TCR alpha and beta chains was synthesized from specific primers in the conserved constant-segment region. To control for contamination, every cDNA library was double barcoded, receiving both a SMART-Mk sample barcode and Illumina barcodes. Two successive PCR steps introduced TruSeq adapter sequences along with Illumina sample barcodes. The TCR alpha and beta cDNA libraries were sequenced on the Illumina HiSeq platform using custom primers. The source study handled its data this way. Raw reads were processed with MiGEC to extract unique molecular identifiers, and MiXCR was used to determine CDR3 positions. For each individual, recombination models were inferred using an EM algorithm with the repgenHMM and IGoR tools. The analysis of shared clonotypes was done with the tcR package in R, with sharing normalized by the product of cloneset sizes. To study raw recombination free of thymic and clonal selection effects, out-of-frame nonproductive sequences were analyzed. TCRdb ran its own pipeline on the public reads, namely fastp trimming at Q25 and MiXCR clone calling, and kept in-frame beta chains. Duplicate CDR3 protein sequences are folded into a single record with the most common DNA and genes. Here the V and J calls rest on TCRdb's processing, not on the authors' analysis. The sample yields roughly 350,000 distinct CDR3 sequences; roughly 12% were counted once. The ten largest make up roughly 7.8% of the sample.

The germline V gene gives CDR1 as SGHRS and CDR2 as YFSETQ. V is clipped by 0 bases and J by 0 bases, and the sequence between their germline boundaries is 7 bases long. Counted from cysteine to phenylalanine, this CDR3 has 15 amino acids. Only the CDR3 region is kept as DNA, spanning 45 bases read in frame from base 1. All donors were healthy Caucasians. Three pairs of female monozygotic twins, all aged about 18 to 30 years, were included in the twin cohort. Positive isolation kits from Invitrogen were used to isolate the CD4+ and CD8+ T cell populations. The same specimen was also included in a second study, on yellow fever vaccine responses in identical twins. According to the second study: The T cell response to vaccination in identical twins was reported by the authors to appear partly convergent and partly personalized. In identical twins, the study followed T cell clones that responded to the vaccine with precision.

Material: CD8+ T cells sorted from blood. Recombination connected TRBV5-1 to TRBJ1-3; the D gene is unclear. This TCR derives from a woman aged 18-35 years in good health. The encoded CDR3 is CASSLGESSGNTIYF. The nucleotide sequence reads TGCGCCAGCAGCTTGGGGGAGAGCTCTGGAAACACCATATATTTT.